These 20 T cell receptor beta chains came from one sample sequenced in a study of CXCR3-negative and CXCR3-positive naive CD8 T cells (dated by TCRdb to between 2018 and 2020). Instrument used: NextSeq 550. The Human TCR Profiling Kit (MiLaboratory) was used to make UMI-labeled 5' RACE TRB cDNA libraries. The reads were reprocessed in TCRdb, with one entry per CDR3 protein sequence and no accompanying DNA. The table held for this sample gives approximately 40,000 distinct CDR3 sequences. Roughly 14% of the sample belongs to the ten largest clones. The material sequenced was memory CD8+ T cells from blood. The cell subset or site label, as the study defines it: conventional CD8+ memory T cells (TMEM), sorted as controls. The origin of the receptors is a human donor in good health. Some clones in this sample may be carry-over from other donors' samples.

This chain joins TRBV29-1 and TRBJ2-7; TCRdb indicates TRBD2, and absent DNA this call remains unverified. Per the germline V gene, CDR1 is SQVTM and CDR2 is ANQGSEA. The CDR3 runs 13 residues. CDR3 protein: CSVEIAGAYEQYF.

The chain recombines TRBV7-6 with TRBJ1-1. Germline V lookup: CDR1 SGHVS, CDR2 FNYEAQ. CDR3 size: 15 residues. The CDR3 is CASSPFQRMNTEAFF.

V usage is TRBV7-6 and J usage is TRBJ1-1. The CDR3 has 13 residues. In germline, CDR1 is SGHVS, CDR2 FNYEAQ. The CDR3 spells CASSLDPNTEAFF. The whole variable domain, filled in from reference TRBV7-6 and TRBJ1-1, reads GAGVSQSPRYKVTKRGQDVALRCDPISGHVSLYWYRQALGQGPEFLTYFNYEAQQDKSGLPNDRFSAERPEGSISTLTIQRTEQRDSAMYRCASSLDPNTEAFFGQGTRLTVV.

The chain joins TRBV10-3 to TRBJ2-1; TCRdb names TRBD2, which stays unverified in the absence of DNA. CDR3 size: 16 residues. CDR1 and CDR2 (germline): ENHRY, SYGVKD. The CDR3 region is CAIMGTSPASYNEQFF.

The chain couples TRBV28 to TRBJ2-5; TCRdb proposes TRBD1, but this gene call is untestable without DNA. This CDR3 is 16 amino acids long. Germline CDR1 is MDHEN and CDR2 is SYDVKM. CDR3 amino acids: CASSSIRQERQETQYF. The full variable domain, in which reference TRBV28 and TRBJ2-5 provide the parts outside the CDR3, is DVKVTQSSRYLVKRTGEKVFLECVQDMDHENMFWYRQDPGLGLRLIYFSYDVKMKEKGDIPEGYSVSREKKERFSLILESASTNQTSMYLCASSSIRQERQETQYFGPGTRLLVL.

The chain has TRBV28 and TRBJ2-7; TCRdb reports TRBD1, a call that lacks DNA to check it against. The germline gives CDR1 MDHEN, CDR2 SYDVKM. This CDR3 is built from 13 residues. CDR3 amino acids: CASTPLGVYEQYF.

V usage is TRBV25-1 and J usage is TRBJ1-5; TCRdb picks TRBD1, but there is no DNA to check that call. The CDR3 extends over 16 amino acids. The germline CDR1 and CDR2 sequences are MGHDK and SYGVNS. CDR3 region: CASSGLTGGPNQPQHF.

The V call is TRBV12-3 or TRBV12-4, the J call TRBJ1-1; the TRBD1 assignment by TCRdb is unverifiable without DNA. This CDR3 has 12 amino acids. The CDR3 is CASSFPRAEAFF.

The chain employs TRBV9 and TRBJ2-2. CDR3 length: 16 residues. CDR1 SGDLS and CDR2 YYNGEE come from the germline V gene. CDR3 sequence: CASSAPTDRNTGELFF.

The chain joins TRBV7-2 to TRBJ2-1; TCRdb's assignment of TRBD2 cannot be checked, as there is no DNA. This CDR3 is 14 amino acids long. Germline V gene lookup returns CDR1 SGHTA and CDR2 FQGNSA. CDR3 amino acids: CASSLGLVFNEQFF.

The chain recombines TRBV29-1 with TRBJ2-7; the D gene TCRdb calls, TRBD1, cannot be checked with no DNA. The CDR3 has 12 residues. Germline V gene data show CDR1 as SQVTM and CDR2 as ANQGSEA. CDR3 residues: CSIPARGYEQYF.

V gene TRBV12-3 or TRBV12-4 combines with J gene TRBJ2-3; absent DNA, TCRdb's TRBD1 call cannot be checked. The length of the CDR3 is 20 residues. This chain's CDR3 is CASSSTEPGYDPQPLDTQYF.

The CDR3: CSVGTGTYEQYF. V is TRBV29-1 and J is TRBJ2-7; TCRdb gives TRBD1 as the D gene, but with no DNA this cannot be confirmed. The length of the CDR3 is 12 residues. CDR1 and CDR2 (germline): SQVTM, ANQGSEA.

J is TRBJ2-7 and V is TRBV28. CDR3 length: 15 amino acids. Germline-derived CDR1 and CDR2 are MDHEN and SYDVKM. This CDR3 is CASSLGRGVSYEQYF.

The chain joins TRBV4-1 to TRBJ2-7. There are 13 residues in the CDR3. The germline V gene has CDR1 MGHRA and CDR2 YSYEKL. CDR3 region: CASSQSETYEQYF.

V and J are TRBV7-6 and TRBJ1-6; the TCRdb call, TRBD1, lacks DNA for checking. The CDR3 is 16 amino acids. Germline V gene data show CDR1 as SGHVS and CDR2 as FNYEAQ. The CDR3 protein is CASSPGGGENNSPLHF.

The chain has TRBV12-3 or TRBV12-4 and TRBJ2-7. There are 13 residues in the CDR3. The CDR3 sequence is CASRSERSHEQYF.

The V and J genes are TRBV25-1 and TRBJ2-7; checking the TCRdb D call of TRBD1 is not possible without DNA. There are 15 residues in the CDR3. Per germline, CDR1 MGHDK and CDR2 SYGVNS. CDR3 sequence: CASSERGQGGYEQYF.

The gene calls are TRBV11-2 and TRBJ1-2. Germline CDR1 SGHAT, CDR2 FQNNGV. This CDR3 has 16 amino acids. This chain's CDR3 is CASSSAQGSFSYGYTF.

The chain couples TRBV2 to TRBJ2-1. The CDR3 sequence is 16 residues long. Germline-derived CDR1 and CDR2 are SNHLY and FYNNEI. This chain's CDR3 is CASSETSGGSYNEQFF. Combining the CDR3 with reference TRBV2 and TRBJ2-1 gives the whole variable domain EPEVTQTPSHQVTQMGQEVILRCVPISNHLYFYWYRQILGQKVEFLVSFYNNEISEKSEIFDDQFSVERPDGSNFTLKIRSTKLEDSAMYFCASSETSGGSYNEQFFGPGTRLTVL.